The T cell receptor (beta chain) described here comes from a study of T cells in Graves' hyperthyroidism and ophthalmopathy (dated by TCRdb to the late 2010s). The study in broad terms: Peripheral blood was collected at initial diagnosis, before any treatment. The 90 or so discovery patients were randomly split 7:3 into training and test sets. Following sampling, methimazole starting at 30 mg daily was given to hyperthyroidism patients, and high-dose intravenous methylprednisolone was given to ophthalmopathy patients. Thyroid tissue and blood T-cell repertoires from six Graves' hyperthyroidism patients were also compared in the study. To identify distinguishing TCR V-J signatures, a discovery cohort of some 99 patients was used, comprising 43 with Graves' ophthalmopathy and roughly 60 with stable Graves' hyperthyroidism. The paper reports TCR Vbeta CDR3 sequencing of 140 or so peripheral blood samples: 40 to 45 ophthalmopathy, some 80 hyperthyroidism and approximately 17 progressor patients. Whether ophthalmopathy could be predicted prospectively was tested in an independent validation cohort made up of fewer than 20 hyperthyroidism patients plus 17 patients who later progressed to ophthalmopathy.

Trimming removed 4 bases from V and 0 bases from J; the gene matches leave 8 bases unexplained. The CDR3, from cysteine to phenylalanine, totals 16 residues. The only DNA kept is the CDR3, 48 bases in frame from the first base. CDR1 is given as SGHAT and CDR2 as FQNNGV, both from the germline V gene. Study-level results and caveats: During validation, the model predicted progression to ophthalmopathy a median of about 5.9 months ahead of onset, with 60% to 71% sensitivity and roughly 75% specificity. Blood samples also contained most of the expanded thyroid clonotypes (frequency above 0.001), which suggests that blood repertoires may reflect thyroid immune responses. Ophthalmopathy was separated from stable hyperthyroidism by a 13 V-J signature model, with over 85% sensitivity and about 81% specificity obtained in cross-validation and 80%/75% obtained in testing. No statistical method was used to set the sample size in advance, and investigators knew the group allocation.

TCR beta CDR3 regions were amplified from RNA transcripts. A first-round RT-PCR of the TCR CDR3 used the HTBI primer set with the Qiagen OneStep RT-PCR kit. The libraries were constructed in a second round of multiplex PCR and then size-selected and purified. Paired-end sequencing of the libraries was performed with 100 bp reads on an Illumina HiSeq2000. As for the authors' bioinformatics: SOAPnuke was used to process the raw data, throwing out any read that contained adapters or uncalled bases, had a mean Phred below 15, or lacked an exact constant-primer or identifier match. COPE v1.2.5 was used to merge high-quality paired reads, and clonotypes were defined as unique nucleotide sequences. MiTCR v1.1 was used to align clonotypes to the IMGT TRBV, TRBD and TRBJ reference segments. The analysis included only V-J combinations with a frequency above 0.0001, which together covered roughly 99% of the repertoires. The TCS score was defined as F50 (clonal expansion) divided by E x V (chaos), with BLOSUM62-based TCRdist calculated between CDR3 peptides within each V-J. Welch's t-statistics and random forest reduced roughly 530 V-J features to roughly 13, which were used in a naive Bayes classifier (R e1071). The similarity between thyroid and blood repertoires was quantified using the Morisita-Horn index. TCRdb redid the processing of the public reads, applying fastp at Q25 and MiXCR, and retained in-frame beta chains. Every distinct CDR3 protein forms one entry, paired with its most common genes and DNA. What appears here as the V and J calls and clone size reflects TCRdb's work, not the paper's. This sample lists more than 500,000 distinct CDR3 sequences; 14% to 15% were detected once. Clones ranked in the top ten supply about 4% of the sample.

Ophthalmopathy patients had moderately to severely active disease, Clinical Activity Score of at least 3, NOSPECS grade of at least 4, and duration under 3 months. Exclusion was applied to patients with uncontrolled infections, other autoimmune diseases, pregnancy or lactation. Diagnoses relied on clinical symptoms, serum thyroxine and TRAb, thyroid ultrasound and orbital computed tomography. PBMCs were isolated from about 9 ml of fresh peripheral blood by Ficoll-Paque density gradient centrifugation. Trizol reagent was used to extract total RNA, and RNA quality was then checked on an Agilent 2100 Bioanalyzer. This clonotype was observed a few times. Its antigen is still unknown. Nothing much larger sits one base from this clone, and base qualities are not available.

In this chain, TRBV11-2 is recombined with TRBJ2-7, with TRBD2 identical over 8 junction bases. Sequenced material: blood. This clonotype originated in a woman aged 35 to 49 with Graves' ophthalmopathy. The bases read TGTGCCAGCAGCTCCGCCTCAACTAGCGGCTCCTACGAGCAGTACTTC. Translated, this is CASSSASTSGSYEQYF.